This entry lists 24 T cell receptor beta chains sequenced from one sample in a study of graft-versus-host responses after intestinal transplantation. Repertoires were generated with immunoSEQ multiplex PCR, while TCRdb's copy carries only in-frame clones and drops some. The repertoire holds about 97,000 clones, 75% to 95% seen once, with roughly 15% in the top ten. The specimen comprised PBMCs, sampled 450 to 480 days after intestinal transplant. These receptors all stem from a human patient who received an intestinal transplant, so some T cells may come from the graft donor.

The rearrangement uses TRBV6-4 and TRBJ1-2, with 9 bases that match TRBD1. CDR1 is MRHNA, CDR2 SNTAGT, per germline. The CDR3 is 15 residues long. J was trimmed by 6 bases and V by 6 bases; bases with no gene match: 11. CDR3 residues: CASSVQQGAENGYTF. The CDR3 DNA is TGTGCCAGCAGCGTACAACAGGGGGCGGAGAATGGCTACACCTTC.

The rearrangement links TRBV4-2 to TRBJ1-4; D gene uncertain. Germline CDR1 and CDR2: LGHNA and YNFKEQ. There are 17 residues in the CDR3. V was cut by 0 bases and J by 7 bases, with 18 bases left in between. CDR3 nucleotides: TGTGCCAGCAGCCAAGATTTGGAGACCCAGTGGGGTGAAAAACTGTTTTTT. Its translation: CASSQDLETQWGEKLFF.

This chain uses TRBV19 with TRBJ1-5; no firm D call. The length of the CDR3 is 15 residues. Germline V gives CDR1 LNHDA, CDR2 SQIVND (reference sequence). Trimming took 5 bases from V and 0 from J, leaving 11 bases between them. CDR3 protein: CASSSPGYSNQPQHF. For the CDR3, the DNA is TGTGCCAGTAGTTCCCCCGGGTATAGCAATCAGCCCCAGCATTTT.

This clone was seen a handful of times. The chain is built from TRBV5-6 and TRBJ2-2; 8 nucleotides align to TRBD2. This CDR3 is built from 18 residues. V trimming: 2 bases; J trimming: 6 bases; junction bases outside the gene matches: 15. The germline V gene has CDR1 SGHDT and CDR2 YYEEEE. The CDR3 is CASSFFGTDFGGAGELFF. Here the CDR3 DNA reads TGTGCCAGCAGCTTTTTTGGGACCGACTTCGGGGGGGCCGGGGAGCTGTTTTTT.

This clone was detected once. The rearrangement joins TRBV11-2 to TRBJ1-6; D ambiguous. The CDR3 loop spans 13 amino acids. Trimming left V 1 base short and J 7 bases short, with 5 bases between. Germline V gives CDR1 SGHAT, CDR2 FQNNGV. The CDR3 coding sequence is TGTGCCAGCAGCTTAGGGACCAATTCACCCCTCCACTTT. Protein: CASSLGTNSPLHF.

The rearrangement links TRBV4-2 to TRBJ2-1, with 10 bases identical to TRBD2. Germline assignment: CDR1 LGHNA and CDR2 YNFKEQ. The trim removed 7 bases at V and 9 bases at J, leaving 12 bases unmatched. The CDR3 loop spans 15 amino acids. CDR3 sequence: CASTHGSGGAAEQFF. For the CDR3, the DNA is TGTGCCAGCACCCACGGGAGCGGGGGGGCCGCTGAGCAGTTCTTC.

Here the CDR3 DNA reads TGTGCCAGCAGTTACTCCGCACAGGGTTACAATGAGCAGTTCTTC. Its protein product is CASSYSAQGYNEQFF. The J gene is TRBJ2-1, the V gene TRBV6-5, with D possibly TRBD1 on 6 matching bases. The CDR3 length is 15 residues. Trimming removed 0 bases at V and 4 bases at J, with 10 bases between. Germline CDR1 MNHEY, CDR2 SVGAGI.

The J gene is TRBJ1-1, the V gene TRBV7-9, with no clear D. This CDR3 has 15 amino acids. V lost 5 bases, J lost 1 base, and 14 bases lay in between. The germline V gene encodes CDR1 SEHNR and CDR2 FQNEAQ (reference sequence). The CDR3, as DNA: TGTGCCAGCAGCCCGTGGTCCTGGGGGAACACTGAAGCTTTCTTT. It specifies CASSPWSWGNTEAFF.

The chain uses TRBV7-9 and TRBJ2-5, with TRBD2 identical over 9 bases. The J call could be wrong; TRBJ2-7 is a better fit for the DNA end. Germline values: CDR1 SEHNR, CDR2 FQNEAQ (reference sequence). The CDR3 contains 14 residues. The CDR3 loop reads CASSFGGGAYEQYF. The CDR3 nucleotides read TGTGCCAGCAGCTTCGGCGGGGGGGCCTACGAGCAGTACTTC.

The DNA for the CDR3 is TGTGCCAGCGCGCGGGACAGGTCCACAGATACGCAGTATTTT. This encodes CASARDRSTDTQYF. V gene TRBV6-4 combines with J gene TRBJ2-3; 8 positions agree with TRBD1. The germline gives CDR1 MRHNA, CDR2 SNTAGT. There are 14 residues in the CDR3. The trim removed 8 bases at V and 2 bases at J, leaving 6 bases unmatched.

The chain joins TRBV5-4 to TRBJ1-2; D is ambiguous. The CDR3 has 14 residues. Trimming left V 5 bases short and J 0 bases short, with 11 bases between. In germline, CDR1 is SGHNT, CDR2 YYREEE (reference sequence). CDR3: CASRPQGANYGYTF. CDR3 sequence (DNA): TGTGCCAGCAGACCACAAGGAGCTAACTATGGCTACACCTTC.

This chain joins TRBV27 and TRBJ2-7; 9 bases match TRBD1. Germline assignment: CDR1 MNHEY and CDR2 SMNVEV (reference sequence). The length of the CDR3 is 16 residues. Trimming removed 4 bases from V and 7 bases from J; junction bases left unmatched: 14. The CDR3 reads CASSSLGQGKVWEQYF. CDR3 DNA sequence: TGTGCCAGCAGTTCCTTAGGACAGGGGAAGGTGTGGGAGCAGTACTTC.

The chain uses TRBV9 and TRBJ1-5, with D tentatively TRBD1 (5 bases). Between the trimmed V and J ends, which lost 0 bases and 1 base, there was a span of 11 bases. The CDR3 contains 16 residues. Germline lookup yields CDR1 SGDLS and CDR2 YYNGEE. Written as DNA, the CDR3 is TGTGCCAGCAGCGTAGGGGGGGACGGAAGCAATCAGCCCCAGCATTTT. It codes for CASSVGGDGSNQPQHF. Variable domain in full (rest from reference TRBV9 and TRBJ1-5): DSGVTQTPKHLITATGQRVTLRCSPRSGDLSVYWYQQSLDQGLQFLIQYYNGEERAKGNILERFSAQQFPDLHSELNLSSLELGDSALYFCASSVGGDGSNQPQHFGDGTRLSIL.

The chain carries TRBV10-2 and TRBJ2-5; D not resolved. There are 15 residues in the CDR3. V was cut by 5 bases and J by 5 bases, with 18 bases left in between. Germline CDR1 WSHSY, CDR2 SAAADI. CDR3 in DNA: TGCGCCAGCAGTTTCTCCCAACAGCCAACGGAGACCCAGTACTTC. Translated, it gives CASSFSQQPTETQYF.

The V and J genes are TRBV29-1 and TRBJ1-2; D not resolved. CDR3 length equals 13 residues. Between the trimmed V and J ends, which lost 4 bases and 5 bases, there was a span of 14 bases. Germline V gene data show CDR1 as SQVTM and CDR2 as ANQGSEA. DNA of the CDR3: TGCAGCGTTGTCGAGGAGGGCCCATATGGCTACACCTTC. It specifies CSVVEEGPYGYTF. Using reference TRBV29-1 and TRBJ1-2 for the parts outside the CDR3, the full variable domain is SAVISQKPSRDICQRGTSLTIQCQVDSQVTMMFWYRQQPGQSLTLIATANQGSEATYESGFVIDKFPISRPNLTFSTLTVSNMSPEDSSIYLCSVVEEGPYGYTFGSGTRLTVV.

The gene calls are TRBV10-3 and TRBJ2-7, with a weak D call TRBD2 (5 bases). V was clipped by 4 bases and J by 5 bases, with 9 bases between them. The CDR3 runs to 12 residues. Germline V gives CDR1 ENHRY, CDR2 SYGVKD. The CDR3: CAISGGQDEQYF. In DNA, the CDR3 is TGTGCCATCAGTGGCGGGCAGGACGAGCAGTACTTC.

Turning to this clone: The junction and the germline gene differ at one end; a read error may be behind it. The rearrangement joins TRBV7-8 to TRBJ2-3; 8 nucleotides match TRBD2. Germline CDR1 is SGHVS and CDR2 is FQNEAQ. The CDR3 is made up of 16 amino acids. The CDR3 nucleotides read TGTGTCAGCAGCCGGCAACGGGGGGGCGTTTCAGATACGCAGTATTTT. Residues: CVSSRQRGGVSDTQYF.

V is TRBV7-6 and J is TRBJ2-5, with D perhaps assigned TRBD1 or TRBD2 (5 bases each). Trimming took 5 bases from V and 7 from J, leaving 35 bases between them. The CDR3 loop spans 20 amino acids. Germline CDR1 SGHVS, CDR2 FNYEAQ. CDR3 in amino acids: CASSPQGVRWRPFRWGTQYF. The CDR3 DNA sequence: TGTGCCAGCAGCCCCCAGGGAGTCCGATGGAGACCGTTTCGGTGGGGGACCCAGTACTTC.

The genes are TRBV5-1 and TRBJ2-1; 8 bases map to TRBD2. V lost 0 bases, J lost 3 bases, and 2 bases stayed unmatched. This CDR3 is 15 amino acids long. Germline loops: CDR1 SGHRS, CDR2 YFSETQ. In nucleotides, the CDR3 is TGCGCCAGCAGCTTGGCCGGGGGGGACTACAATGAGCAGTTCTTC. It codes for CASSLAGGDYNEQFF.

The chain combines TRBV5-1 with TRBJ1-6, with D unresolved. The germline V gene has CDR1 SGHRS and CDR2 YFSETQ. The CDR3 totals 15 residues. The V end was cut by 2 bases, the J end by 0 bases, with 6 bases between. CDR3 protein: CASSFGSSYNSPLHF. The CDR3 DNA reads as TGCGCCAGCAGCTTCGGGAGCTCCTATAATTCACCCCTCCACTTT.

The rearrangement uses TRBV27 and TRBJ1-5; D remains ambiguous. CDR1 MNHEY and CDR2 SMNVEV come from the germline V gene (reference sequence). This CDR3 has 14 residues. Deletions cut 5 bases from V and 0 bases from J, with 8 bases between. The CDR3 spells CASSPQYSNQPQHF. In nucleotides, the CDR3 is TGTGCCAGCAGTCCACAGTATAGCAATCAGCCCCAGCATTTT.

V gene TRBV9 combines with J gene TRBJ2-7; tentatively, D is TRBD2 (6 bases). This CDR3 spans 14 amino acids. The V end was cut by 6 bases, the J end by 2 bases, with 15 bases between. Germline CDR1 SGDLS, CDR2 YYNGEE. The CDR3 is CASTPGTGTYEQYF. CDR3 nucleotide sequence: TGTGCCAGCACCCCCGGGACTGGAACCTACGAGCAGTACTTC.

The gene calls are TRBV28 and TRBJ2-7, with TRBD1 matching 8 bases. Germline V gene lookup returns CDR1 MDHEN and CDR2 SYDVKM. The CDR3 spans 16 residues. V dropped 5 bases and J dropped 2; count of bases not matched to a gene: 11. The chain's CDR3 is CASSREAGGAPYEQYF. The DNA of the CDR3 is TGTGCCAGCAGTCGAGAAGCAGGGGGCGCCCCCTACGAGCAGTACTTC.

The genes are TRBV5-8 and TRBJ2-1; 8 nucleotides agree with TRBD1. V lost 3 bases, J lost 4 bases, and 6 bases stayed unmatched. Germline V gives CDR1 SGHTS, CDR2 YDEGEE. The CDR3 runs to 15 residues. CDR3 sequence (DNA): TGTGCCAGCAGCTATTCTAGGACAGGGTACAATGAGCAGTTCTTC. Translation: CASSYSRTGYNEQFF. Drawing the rest from reference TRBV5-8 and TRBJ2-1, the complete variable domain is EAGVTQSPTHLIKTRGQQATLRCSPISGHTSVYWYQQALGLGLQFLLWYDEGEERNRGNFPPRFSGRQFPNYSSELNVNALELEDSALYLCASSYSRTGYNEQFFGPGTRLTVL.